This T cell receptor beta chain stems from a study of neurological immune-mediated disorders. The ends were cut back, 1 base at V and 3 bases at J, with 6 bases in the middle. Germline loops: CDR1 MNHEY, CDR2 SVGAGI. The CDR3 has 13 amino acids. 2 million PBMCs stored at -80 C were the source of the unsorted libraries. The authors produced cDNA by 5'RACE using 10-nucleotide random UMIs. TCRdb redid the calling of the 5' RACE reads with MiXCR, one entry per CDR3 protein. The sample records tens of thousands of distinct CDR3 sequences, 4% to 6% being singletons. Study findings and constraints: Private repertoires in all groups were suggested by the finding that expanded clones across subjects shared no CDR3 amino acid sequences. Expansion of TCR clones was greatest in HTLV-1-associated myelopathy and smallest in multiple sclerosis, where it fell below that of healthy controls.

This clonotype was detected ten times or more. Its target is unknown. Material: PBMCs. The chain is built from TRBV6-5 and TRBJ1-1; unclear D gene. This clonotype was sampled from a man between 18 and 35 years old with multiple sclerosis. The CDR3 reads CASSYYKDTEAFF. The CDR3 region has the DNA TGTGCCAGCAGTTACTACAAAGACACTGAAGCTTTCTTT.